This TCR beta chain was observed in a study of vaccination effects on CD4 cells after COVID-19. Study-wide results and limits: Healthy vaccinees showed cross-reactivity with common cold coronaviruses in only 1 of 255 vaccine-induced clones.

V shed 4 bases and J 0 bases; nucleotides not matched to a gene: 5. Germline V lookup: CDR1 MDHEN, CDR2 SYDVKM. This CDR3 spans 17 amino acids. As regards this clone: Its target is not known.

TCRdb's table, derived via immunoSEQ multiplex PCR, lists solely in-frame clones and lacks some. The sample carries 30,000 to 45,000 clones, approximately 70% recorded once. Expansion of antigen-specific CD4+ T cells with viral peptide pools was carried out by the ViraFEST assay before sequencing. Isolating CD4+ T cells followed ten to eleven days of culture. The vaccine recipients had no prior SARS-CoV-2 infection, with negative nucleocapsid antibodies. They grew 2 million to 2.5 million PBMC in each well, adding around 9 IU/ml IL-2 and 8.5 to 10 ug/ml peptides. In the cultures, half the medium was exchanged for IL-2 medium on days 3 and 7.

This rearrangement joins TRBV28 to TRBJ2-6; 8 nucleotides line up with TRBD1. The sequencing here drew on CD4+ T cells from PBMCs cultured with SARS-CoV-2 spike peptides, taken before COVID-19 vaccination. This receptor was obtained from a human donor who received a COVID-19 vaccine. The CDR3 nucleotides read TGTGCCAGCAGTTCCGGACAGGGAATCTCTGGGGCCAACGTCCTGACTTTC. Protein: CASSSGQGISGANVLTF.